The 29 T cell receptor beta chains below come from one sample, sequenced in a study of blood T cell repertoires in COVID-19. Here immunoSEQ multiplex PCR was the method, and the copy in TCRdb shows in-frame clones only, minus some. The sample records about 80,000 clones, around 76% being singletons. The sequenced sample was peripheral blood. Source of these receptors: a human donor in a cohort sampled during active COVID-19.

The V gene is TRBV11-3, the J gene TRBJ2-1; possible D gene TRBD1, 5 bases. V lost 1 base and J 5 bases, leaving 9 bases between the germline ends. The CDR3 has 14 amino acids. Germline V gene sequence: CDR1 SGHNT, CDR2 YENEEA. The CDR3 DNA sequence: TGTGCCAGCAGCTTAGTATGGGGCCACAATGAGCAGTTCTTC. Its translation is CASSLVWGHNEQFF.

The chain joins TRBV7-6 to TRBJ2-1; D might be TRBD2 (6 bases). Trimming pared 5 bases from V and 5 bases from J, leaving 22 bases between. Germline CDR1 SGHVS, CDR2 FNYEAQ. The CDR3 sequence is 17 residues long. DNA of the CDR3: TGTGCCAGCAGCCGACGTAACTCTGGGACTCTTAACAATGAGCAGTTCTTC. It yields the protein CASSRRNSGTLNNEQFF.

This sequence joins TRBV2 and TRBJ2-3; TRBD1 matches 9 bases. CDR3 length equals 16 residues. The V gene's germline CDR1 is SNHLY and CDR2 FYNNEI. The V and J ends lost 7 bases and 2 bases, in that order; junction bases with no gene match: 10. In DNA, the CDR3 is TGTGCCAGCACCCTCTGGGACAGGGTTCACACAGATACGCAGTATTTT. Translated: CASTLWDRVHTDTQYF.

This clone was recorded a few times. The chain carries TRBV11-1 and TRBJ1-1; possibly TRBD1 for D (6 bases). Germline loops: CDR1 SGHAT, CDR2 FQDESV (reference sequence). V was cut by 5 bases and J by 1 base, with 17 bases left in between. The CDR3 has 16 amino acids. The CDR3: CASSTLPGQPNTEAFF. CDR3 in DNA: TGTGCCAGCAGCACGCTCCCCGGACAGCCGAACACTGAAGCTTTCTTT. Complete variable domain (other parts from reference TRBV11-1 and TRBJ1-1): EAEVAQSPRYKITEKSQAVAFWCDPISGHATLYWYRQILGQGPELLVQFQDESVVDDSQLPKDRFSAERLKGVDSTLKIQPAELGDSAMYLCASSTLPGQPNTEAFFGQGTRLTVV.

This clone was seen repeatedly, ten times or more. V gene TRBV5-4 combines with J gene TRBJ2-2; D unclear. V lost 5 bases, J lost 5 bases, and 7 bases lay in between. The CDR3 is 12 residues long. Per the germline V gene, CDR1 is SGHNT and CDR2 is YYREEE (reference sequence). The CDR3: CASRPGTGELFF. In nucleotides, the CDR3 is TGTGCCAGCAGGCCCGGGACCGGGGAGCTGTTTTTT.

Written as DNA, the CDR3 is TGTGCCAGCAGCTTGTTCCGGTCGGGTACGCAGTATTTT. Protein: CASSLFRSGTQYF. V gene TRBV5-6 combines with J gene TRBJ2-3; D not certain. The CDR3 length is 13 residues. V lost 1 base and J 8 bases, leaving 11 bases between the germline ends. Germline assignment: CDR1 SGHDT and CDR2 YYEEEE.

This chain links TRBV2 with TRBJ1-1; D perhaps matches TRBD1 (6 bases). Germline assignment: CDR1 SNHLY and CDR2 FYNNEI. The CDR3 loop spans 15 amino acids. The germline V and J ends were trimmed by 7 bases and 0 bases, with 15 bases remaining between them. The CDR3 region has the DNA TGTGCCAGCAAACAGGGACGTCTCATGAACACTGAAGCTTTCTTT. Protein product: CASKQGRLMNTEAFF.

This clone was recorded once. The CDR3 sequence is CASSSTGLTYEQYV. The CDR3 DNA is TGCGCCAGCAGCTCTACAGGGTTAACCTACGAGCAGTACGTC. The chain carries TRBV5-1 and TRBJ2-7, with a tentative D call TRBD1 (6 bases). Germline loops: CDR1 SGHRS, CDR2 YFSETQ. The CDR3 covers 14 residues. The ends were cut back, 3 bases at V and 2 bases at J, with 12 bases in the middle.

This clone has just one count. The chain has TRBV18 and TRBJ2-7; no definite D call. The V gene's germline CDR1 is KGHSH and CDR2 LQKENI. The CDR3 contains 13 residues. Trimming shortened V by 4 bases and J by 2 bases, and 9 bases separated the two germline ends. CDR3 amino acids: CASSLHPAYEQYF. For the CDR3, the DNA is TGTGCCAGCTCACTACACCCCGCCTACGAGCAGTACTTC. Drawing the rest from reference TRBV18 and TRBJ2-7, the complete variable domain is NAGVMQNPRHLVRRRGQEARLRCSPMKGHSHVYWYRQLPEEGLKFMVYLQKENIIDESGMPKERFSAEFPKEGPSILRIQQVVRGDSAAYFCASSLHPAYEQYFGPGTRLTVT.

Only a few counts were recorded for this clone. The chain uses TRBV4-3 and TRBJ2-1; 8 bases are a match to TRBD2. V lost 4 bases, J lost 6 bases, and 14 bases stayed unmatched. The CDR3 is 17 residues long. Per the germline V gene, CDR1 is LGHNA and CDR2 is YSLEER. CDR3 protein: CASSPTSLAGVGNEQFF. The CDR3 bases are TGCGCCAGCAGCCCGACCTCCCTAGCGGGTGTTGGCAATGAGCAGTTCTTC.

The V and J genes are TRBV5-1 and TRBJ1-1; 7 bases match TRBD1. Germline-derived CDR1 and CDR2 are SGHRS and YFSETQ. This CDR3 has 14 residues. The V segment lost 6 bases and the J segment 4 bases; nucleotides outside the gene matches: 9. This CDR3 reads CASKQGSIGTEAFF. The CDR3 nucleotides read TGCGCCAGCAAACAGGGGTCGATAGGCACTGAAGCTTTCTTT.

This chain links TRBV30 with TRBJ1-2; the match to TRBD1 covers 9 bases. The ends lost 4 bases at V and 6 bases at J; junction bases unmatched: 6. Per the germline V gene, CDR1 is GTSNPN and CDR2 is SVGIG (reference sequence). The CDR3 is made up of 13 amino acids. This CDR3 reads CAWNRGQGNGYTF. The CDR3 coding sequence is TGTGCCTGGAATAGGGGACAGGGAAATGGCTACACCTTC.

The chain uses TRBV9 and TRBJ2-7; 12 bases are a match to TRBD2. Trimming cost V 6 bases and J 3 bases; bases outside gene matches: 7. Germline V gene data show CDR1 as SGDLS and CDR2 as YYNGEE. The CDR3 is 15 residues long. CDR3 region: CASTVWTSGIYEQYV. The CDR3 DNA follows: TGTGCCAGCACCGTTTGGACTAGCGGGATCTACGAGCAGTACGTC.

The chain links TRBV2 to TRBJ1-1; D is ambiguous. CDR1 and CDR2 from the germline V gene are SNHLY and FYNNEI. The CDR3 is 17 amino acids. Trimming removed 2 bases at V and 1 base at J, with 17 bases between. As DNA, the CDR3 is TGTGCCAGCAGTGAAACGGCGGGCAGCCTAGGGAACACTGAAGCTTTCTTT. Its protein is CASSETAGSLGNTEAFF.

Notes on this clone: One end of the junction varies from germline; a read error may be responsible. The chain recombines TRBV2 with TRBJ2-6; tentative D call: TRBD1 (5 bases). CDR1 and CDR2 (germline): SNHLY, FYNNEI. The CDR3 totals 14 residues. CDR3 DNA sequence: TGTGCCAGCAGGAGTCACTCTGGGGCCAACGTCCCGACTTTC. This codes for CASRSHSGANVPTF.

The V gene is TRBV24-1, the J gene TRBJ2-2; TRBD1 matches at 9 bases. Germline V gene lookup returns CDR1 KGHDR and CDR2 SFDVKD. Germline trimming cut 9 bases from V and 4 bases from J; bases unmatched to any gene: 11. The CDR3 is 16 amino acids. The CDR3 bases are TGTGCCACCGAGCATATAACAGGGGGCCGCACCGGGGAGCTGTTTTTT. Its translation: CATEHITGGRTGELFF.

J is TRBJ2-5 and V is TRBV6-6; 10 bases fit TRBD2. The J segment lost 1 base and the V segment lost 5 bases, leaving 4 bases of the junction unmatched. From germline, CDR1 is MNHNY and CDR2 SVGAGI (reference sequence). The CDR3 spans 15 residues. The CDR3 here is CASSQSGGAQETQYF. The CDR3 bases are TGTGCCAGCAGTCAAAGCGGGGGGGCCCAAGAGACCCAGTACTTC.

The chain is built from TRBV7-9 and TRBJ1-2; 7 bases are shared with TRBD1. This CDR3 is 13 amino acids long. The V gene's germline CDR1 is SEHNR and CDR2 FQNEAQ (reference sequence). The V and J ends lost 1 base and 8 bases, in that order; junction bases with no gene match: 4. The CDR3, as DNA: TGTGCCAGCAGCTTAGTCGACAGGGACGGCTACACCTTC. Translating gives CASSLVDRDGYTF.

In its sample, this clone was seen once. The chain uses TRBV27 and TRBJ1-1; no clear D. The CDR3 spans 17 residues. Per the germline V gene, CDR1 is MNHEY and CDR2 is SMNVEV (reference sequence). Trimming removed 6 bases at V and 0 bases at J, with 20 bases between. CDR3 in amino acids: CASSPLQMLIMNTEAFF. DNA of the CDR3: TGTGCCAGCAGCCCTCTCCAGATGTTGATTATGAACACTGAAGCTTTCTTT.

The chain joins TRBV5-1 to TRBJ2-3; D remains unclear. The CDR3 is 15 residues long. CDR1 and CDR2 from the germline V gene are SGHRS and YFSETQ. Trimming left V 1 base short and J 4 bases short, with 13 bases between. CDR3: CASSLTLEWPDTQYF. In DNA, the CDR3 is TGCGCCAGCAGCTTGACCCTTGAATGGCCAGATACGCAGTATTTT.

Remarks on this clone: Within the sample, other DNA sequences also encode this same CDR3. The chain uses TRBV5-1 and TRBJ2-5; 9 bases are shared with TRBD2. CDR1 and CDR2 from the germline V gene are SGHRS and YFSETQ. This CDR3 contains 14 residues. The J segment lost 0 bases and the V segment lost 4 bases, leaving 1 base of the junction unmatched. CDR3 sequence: CASSLAGYQETQYF. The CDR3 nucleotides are TGCGCCAGCAGCCTAGCGGGGTACCAAGAGACCCAGTACTTC.

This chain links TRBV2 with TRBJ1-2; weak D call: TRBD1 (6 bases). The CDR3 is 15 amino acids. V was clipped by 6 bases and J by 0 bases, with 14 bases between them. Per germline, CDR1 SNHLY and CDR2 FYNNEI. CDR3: CASSEGRTANYGYTF. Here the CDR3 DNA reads TGTGCCAGCAGCGAGGGTCGGACAGCTAACTATGGCTACACCTTC.

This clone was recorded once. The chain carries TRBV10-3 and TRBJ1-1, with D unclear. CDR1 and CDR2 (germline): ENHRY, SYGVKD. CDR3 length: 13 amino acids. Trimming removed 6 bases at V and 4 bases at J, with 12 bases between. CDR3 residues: CAIRAEGRTEAFF. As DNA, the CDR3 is TGTGCCATCAGGGCCGAGGGTCGCACTGAAGCTTTCTTT.

CDR3: CAWSEDLGPSNQPQHF. As DNA, the CDR3 is TGTGCCTGGAGTGAAGACCTTGGGCCCTCGAATCAGCCCCAGCATTTT. V and J are TRBV30 and TRBJ1-5; no firm D call. Trimming left V 1 base short and J 4 bases short, with 17 bases between. Looked up from germline, CDR1 is GTSNPN and CDR2 is SVGIG (reference sequence). The CDR3 is 16 amino acids.

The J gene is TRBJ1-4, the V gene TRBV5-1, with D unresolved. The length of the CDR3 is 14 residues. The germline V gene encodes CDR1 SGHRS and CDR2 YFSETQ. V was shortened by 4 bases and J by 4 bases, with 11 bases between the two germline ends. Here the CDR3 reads CASSPDGDNEKLFF. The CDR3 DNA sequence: TGCGCCAGCAGCCCTGACGGGGATAATGAAAAACTGTTTTTT. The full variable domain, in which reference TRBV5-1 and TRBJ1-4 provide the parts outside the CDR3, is KAGVTQTPRYLIKTRGQQVTLSCSPISGHRSVSWYQQTPGQGLQFLFEYFSETQRNKGNFPGRFSGRQFSNSRSEMNVSTLELGDSALYLCASSPDGDNEKLFFGSGTQLSVL.

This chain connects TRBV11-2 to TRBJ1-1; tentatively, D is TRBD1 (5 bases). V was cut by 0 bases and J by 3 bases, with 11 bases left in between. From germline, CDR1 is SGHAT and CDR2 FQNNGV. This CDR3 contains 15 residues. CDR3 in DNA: TGTGCCAGCAGCTTAGATGGGGACTGGTACACTGAAGCTTTCTTT. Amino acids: CASSLDGDWYTEAFF. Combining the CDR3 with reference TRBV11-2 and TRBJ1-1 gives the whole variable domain EAGVAQSPRYKIIEKRQSVAFWCNPISGHATLYWYQQILGQGPKLLIQFQNNGVVDDSQLPKDRFSAERLKGVDSTLKIQPAKLEDSAVYLCASSLDGDWYTEAFFGQGTRLTVV.

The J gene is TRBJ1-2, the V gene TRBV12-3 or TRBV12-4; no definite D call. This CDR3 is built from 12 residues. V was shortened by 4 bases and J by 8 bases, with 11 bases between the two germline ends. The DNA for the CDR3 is TGTGCCAGCAGTTCAGGAGGTCTAGGCTACACCTTC. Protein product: CASSSGGLGYTF.

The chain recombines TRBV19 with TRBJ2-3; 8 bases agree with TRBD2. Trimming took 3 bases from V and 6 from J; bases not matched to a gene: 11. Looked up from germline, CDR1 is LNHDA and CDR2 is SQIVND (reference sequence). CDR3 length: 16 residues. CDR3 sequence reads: CASSMGRTSTRDTQYF. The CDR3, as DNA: TGTGCCAGTAGTATGGGTCGGACTAGCACTCGGGATACGCAGTATTTT.

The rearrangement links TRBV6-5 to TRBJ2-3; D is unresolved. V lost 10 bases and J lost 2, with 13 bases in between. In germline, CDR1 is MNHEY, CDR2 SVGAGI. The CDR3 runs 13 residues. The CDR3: CATSREYTDTQYF. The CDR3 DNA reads TGTGCCACGTCTCGCGAATACACAGATACGCAGTATTTT.